This T cell receptor (beta chain) was recorded in a study of T cells in Graves' hyperthyroidism and ophthalmopathy. Study-level findings and limits: Among thyroid clonotypes expanded above 0.001, most also appeared in blood.

Germline CDR1 and CDR2: ENHRY and SYGVKD. This CDR3 spans 13 amino acids. J gave up 10 bases and V 8 bases, and 7 bases lay outside the gene matches. This clonotype was counted ten times or more. The antigen remains unidentified. TCR beta CDR3 sequences were amplified from RNA transcripts. In the first-round RT-PCR of the TCR CDR3, the HTBI primer set was used. TCRdb passed the multiplex PCR reads through MiXCR, listing each CDR3 protein once. The repertoire holds about 690,000 distinct CDR3 sequences, with roughly 17% as singletons. The chain joins TRBV10-3 to TRBJ2-1; 11 nucleotides line up with TRBD1. Sequenced material: blood. This receptor was identified in a man aged 50-59 years with Graves' hyperthyroidism. CDR3 sequence: CAIRGTGGWEQFF. The CDR3 DNA reads TGTGCCATCCGGGGGACAGGGGGATGGGAGCAGTTCTTC.